Presented here are 30 T cell receptor beta chains from one specimen sequenced in a study of blood T cell repertoires in COVID-19. Produced via immunoSEQ multiplex PCR; TCRdb's table is partial and in-frame only. The repertoire includes approximately 210,000 clones, 80% to 90% of them detected once, and about 10% sits in the top ten. The sequencing sample was made of peripheral blood. The receptors were sampled from a woman at least 80 years old with COVID-19, enrolled during active disease.

Note on this clone: This same CDR3 is encoded by further DNA sequences in the sample. The gene calls are TRBV3-1 (or the pseudogene TRBV3-2) and TRBJ1-6, with TRBD1 matching over 8 bases. This CDR3 is 15 amino acids long. V was pared by 1 base and J by 7 bases, with 3 bases of the junction left unmatched. The germline V gene has CDR1 LGHDT and CDR2 YNNKEL (reference sequence). CDR3 DNA sequence: TGTGCCAGCAGCCAAGCGACAGGGGTCAATTCACCCCTCCACTTT. Its protein is CASSQATGVNSPLHF.

This clone was picked up a small number of times. The junction differs from germline at one of its ends, possibly a read error. The V gene is TRBV7-9, the J gene TRBJ2-5; D is possibly TRBD1 (6 bases). Germline V gene data show CDR1 as SEHNR and CDR2 as FQNEAQ (reference sequence). The CDR3 is 11 residues long. CDR3 bases: TGTGCCAGCAGCCTTGGACAGCGGCCACACTTC. Protein sequence: CASSLGQRPHF.

This clone was picked up one time. The chain combines TRBV5-1 with TRBJ2-1; 7 nucleotides align to TRBD1. The CDR3 runs to 15 residues. Losses at the gene ends were 4 bases for V and 4 bases for J; bases not matched to a gene: 8. Germline assignment: CDR1 SGHRS and CDR2 YFSETQ. CDR3 bases: TGCGCCAGCAGCGCAACAGGGGACGCTTACAATGAGCAGTTCTTC. Translating gives CASSATGDAYNEQFF.

This clone was detected once. DNA of the CDR3: TGTGCCAGCAGATCGGGACAGATAAAAGATCAGCCCCAGCATTTT. Amino acids: CASRSGQIKDQPQHF. V is TRBV6-5 and J is TRBJ1-5; 7 nucleotides align to TRBD1. The CDR3 length is 15 residues. V shed 6 bases, J shed 5 bases, and the junction held 10 bases outside the gene matches. Germline V gene lookup returns CDR1 MNHEY and CDR2 SVGAGI.

The chain employs TRBV14 and TRBJ1-1; D not resolved. Germline values: CDR1 SGHDN, CDR2 FVKESK. Trimming removed 0 bases from V and 10 bases from J, with 6 bases in between. The length of the CDR3 is 11 residues. Here the CDR3 reads CASSQDGVAFF. The CDR3 coding sequence is TGTGCCAGCAGCCAAGACGGTGTAGCTTTCTTT. The whole variable domain, filled in from reference TRBV14 and TRBJ1-1, reads EAGVTQFPSHSVIEKGQTVTLRCDPISGHDNLYWYRRVMGKEIKFLLHFVKESKQDESGMPNNRFLAERTGGTYSTLKVQPAELEDSGVYFCASSQDGVAFFGQGTRLTVV.

The chain combines TRBV28 with TRBJ1-4; D is unclear. V dropped 3 bases and J dropped 7 bases, with 9 bases sitting between them. CDR3 size: 13 residues. The germline V gene encodes CDR1 MDHEN and CDR2 SYDVKM. The CDR3 here is CASSFRLGEKLFF. As DNA, the CDR3 is TGTGCCAGCAGTTTCAGGTTAGGTGAAAAACTGTTTTTT.

The sample holds one count of this clone. The genes are TRBV9 and TRBJ2-1; 7 bases agree with TRBD2. The CDR3 length is 16 residues. Germline lookup yields CDR1 SGDLS and CDR2 YYNGEE. The V gene end was trimmed by 3 bases and the J gene end by 6 bases; junction bases not matched to a gene: 12. The CDR3 region is CASSAQLATSRNEQFF. As DNA, the CDR3 is TGTGCCAGCAGCGCCCAACTAGCGACCTCTCGCAATGAGCAGTTCTTC. The full variable domain, in which reference TRBV9 and TRBJ2-1 provide the parts outside the CDR3, is DSGVTQTPKHLITATGQRVTLRCSPRSGDLSVYWYQQSLDQGLQFLIQYYNGEERAKGNILERFSAQQFPDLHSELNLSSLELGDSALYFCASSAQLATSRNEQFFGPGTRLTVL.

The chain employs TRBV10-3 and TRBJ2-7; 7 bases fit TRBD1. The CDR3 contains 14 residues. The germline V gene encodes CDR1 ENHRY and CDR2 SYGVKD. The V segment lost 7 bases and the J segment 3 bases; nucleotides outside the gene matches: 9. CDR3 region: CAINTGTAVYEQYF. The CDR3 nucleotides read TGTGCCATCAATACCGGGACAGCCGTCTACGAGCAGTACTTC.

This chain links TRBV7-2 with TRBJ2-4; 9 bases map to TRBD1. Germline CDR1 is SGHTA and CDR2 is FQGNSA. The CDR3 is made up of 16 amino acids. V was clipped by 5 bases and J by 6 bases; unmatched bases: 11. CDR3: CASSRPGTGFRNIQYF. The CDR3 bases are TGTGCCAGCAGCCGTCCCGGGACAGGGTTTAGAAACATTCAGTACTTC.

This chain links TRBV10-2 with TRBJ1-3, with a weak D call TRBD1 (6 bases). This CDR3 is built from 17 residues. Deletions cut 6 bases from V and 3 bases from J, with 21 bases between. Germline V CDR1 and CDR2: WSHSY, SAAADI. CDR3 in amino acids: CASRGAQQGGNGNTIYF. Here the CDR3 DNA reads TGCGCCAGCAGGGGGGCCCAGCAGGGTGGGAATGGAAACACCATATATTTT.

V gene TRBV10-3 combines with J gene TRBJ1-6; unclear D gene. V dropped 4 bases and J dropped 7 bases, with 11 bases sitting between them. The CDR3 extends over 14 amino acids. The germline CDR1 and CDR2 sequences are ENHRY and SYGVKD. This chain's CDR3 is CAISGTDTNSPLHF. In nucleotides, the CDR3 is TGTGCCATCAGTGGTACAGATACGAATTCACCCCTCCACTTT.

V gene TRBV5-1 combines with J gene TRBJ1-4; 10 positions agree with TRBD1. V gave up 2 bases and J gave up 6 bases; unmatched junction bases: 4. The CDR3 loop spans 15 amino acids. Germline V gives CDR1 SGHRS, CDR2 YFSETQ. CDR3 protein: CASSFGDRGYEKLFF. CDR3 DNA: TGCGCCAGCAGCTTCGGGGACAGGGGATATGAAAAACTGTTTTTT.

The chain couples TRBV30 to TRBJ1-1, with a tentative D call TRBD1 (5 bases). This CDR3 contains 16 residues. Deletions cut 3 bases from V and 1 base from J, with 18 bases between. Germline V gives CDR1 GTSNPN, CDR2 SVGIG (reference sequence). CDR3 nucleotides: TGTGCCTGGAGAGGGCCGTGGGGCAAATCGAACACTGAAGCTTTCTTT. Protein: CAWRGPWGKSNTEAFF. Based on the CDR3 plus reference TRBV30 and TRBJ1-1, the full variable domain is SQTIHQWPATLVQPVGSPLSLECTVEGTSNPNLYWYRQAAGRGLQLLFYSVGIGQISSEVPQNLSASRPQDRQFILSSKKLLLSDSGFYLCAWRGPWGKSNTEAFFGQGTRLTVV.

The chain carries TRBV7-2 and TRBJ1-4, with a tentative D call TRBD1 (6 bases). Per germline, CDR1 SGHTA and CDR2 FQGNSA. The CDR3 totals 15 residues. V lost 3 bases and J lost 7, with 15 bases in between. CDR3: CASSFGGGAGEKLFF. The CDR3 nucleotides are TGTGCCAGCAGCTTCGGTGGGGGCGCGGGTGAAAAACTGTTTTTT.

The rearrangement joins TRBV5-1 to TRBJ2-5; TRBD1 agrees at 9 bases. The CDR3 contains 14 residues. J gave up 3 bases and V 4 bases, and 4 bases lay outside the gene matches. From germline, CDR1 is SGHRS and CDR2 YFSETQ. CDR3 loop: CASSPRQGEETQYF. The CDR3 DNA is TGCGCCAGCAGCCCTCGACAGGGGGAAGAGACCCAGTACTTC.

The rearrangement uses TRBV9 and TRBJ1-3; a weak D match, TRBD1 (6 bases). CDR1 SGDLS and CDR2 YYNGEE come from the germline V gene. Trimming took 4 bases from V and 0 from J, leaving 11 bases between them. CDR3 length: 15 residues. The CDR3 DNA follows: TGTGCCAGCAGCCTAGGGGGGGGCTCTGGAAACACCATATATTTT. The encoded protein is CASSLGGGSGNTIYF.

This clone is a singleton in its sample. This chain joins TRBV4-3 and TRBJ2-7; TRBD1 matches 7 bases. Germline assignment: CDR1 LGHNA and CDR2 YSLEER. The CDR3 sequence is 17 residues long. Trimming took 1 base from V and 1 from J; bases not matched to a gene: 10. CDR3 region: CASSQVYQQGKSYEQYF. DNA for the CDR3: TGCGCCAGCAGCCAAGTTTACCAACAGGGGAAGTCCTACGAGCAGTACTTC.

This chain uses TRBV7-7 with TRBJ1-1; a weak D match, TRBD1 (5 bases). Per germline, CDR1 SSHAT and CDR2 FNYEAQ (reference sequence). V gave up 2 bases and J gave up 3 bases, with 10 bases separating them. The CDR3 length is 14 residues. DNA of the CDR3: TGTGCCAGCAGCTTAATAGAAGGGGACACTGAAGCTTTCTTT. It yields the protein CASSLIEGDTEAFF.

The rearrangement uses TRBV10-3 and TRBJ2-5; a weak D match, TRBD1 (5 bases). The length of the CDR3 is 14 residues. The germline V and J ends were trimmed by 4 bases and 1 base, with 10 bases remaining between them. Germline V lookup: CDR1 ENHRY, CDR2 SYGVKD. CDR3 coding DNA: TGTGCCATCAGTGCAGCACAGGTCCAAGAGACCCAGTACTTC. This translates into CAISAAQVQETQYF.

This chain joins TRBV19 and TRBJ2-5, with 9 bases matching TRBD2. Trimming took 5 bases from V and 5 from J; bases not matched to a gene: 3. The CDR3 runs to 13 residues. The germline V gene encodes CDR1 LNHDA and CDR2 SQIVND (reference sequence). The DNA for the CDR3 is TGTGCCAGTAGTTCTACTAGCGGGGAGACCCAGTACTTC. This sequence encodes CASSSTSGETQYF.

The chain is built from TRBV12-2 and TRBJ2-5; the table's D call TRBD2 went unverified against the DNA. TRBV12-2 is an annotated pseudogene. The CDR3 length is 12 residues. CDR3 residues: CASRLLQETQYF. CDR3 sequence (DNA): TGTGCAAGTCGCTTACTCCAAGAGACCCAGTACTTC.

The rearrangement uses TRBV6-5 and TRBJ1-1; D perhaps matches TRBD1 (5 bases). The CDR3 spans 15 residues. The V end lost 4 bases, the J end lost 4 bases, and 16 bases lay between the germline ends. Germline loops: CDR1 MNHEY, CDR2 SVGAGI. The CDR3 DNA is TGTGCCAGCAGTTCACAGGTCCCGGGGGTCACTGAAGCTTTCTTT. It yields the protein CASSSQVPGVTEAFF.

This clone has just one count. This CDR3 is CASSLRTGGGGEAFF. The CDR3 nucleotides read TGTGCCAGCAGCCTACGGACAGGGGGCGGAGGGGAAGCTTTCTTT. The chain recombines TRBV2 with TRBJ1-1; 11 bases align to TRBD1. The CDR3 loop spans 15 amino acids. V trimming: 6 bases; J trimming: 8 bases; junction bases outside the gene matches: 11. Germline values: CDR1 SNHLY, CDR2 FYNNEI.

V is TRBV5-4 and J is TRBJ2-3, with D hard to call. V was shortened by 4 bases and J by 2 bases, with 14 bases between the two germline ends. Germline assignment: CDR1 SGHNT and CDR2 YYREEE (reference sequence). The CDR3 totals 15 residues. The CDR3 reads CASSSNLIYTDTQYF. In nucleotides, the CDR3 is TGTGCCAGCAGCAGCAACCTTATCTACACAGATACGCAGTATTTT.

The chain recombines TRBV5-1 with TRBJ1-1; 9 bases map to TRBD1. CDR3 length equals 15 residues. V dropped 4 bases and J dropped 1; count of bases not matched to a gene: 5. In germline, CDR1 is SGHRS, CDR2 YFSETQ. CDR3 bases: TGCGCCAGCAGCCTCGGGACAGGGTCGAACACTGAAGCTTTCTTT. Its protein product is CASSLGTGSNTEAFF.

This clone has just one count. The V gene is TRBV6-5, the J gene TRBJ1-3, with 9 bases fitting TRBD1. The length of the CDR3 is 15 residues. Losses at the gene ends were 6 bases for V and 3 bases for J; bases not matched to a gene: 6. CDR1 is MNHEY and CDR2 is SVGAGI in the germline V gene. This CDR3 is CASRPQGAHGNTIYF. The DNA for the CDR3 is TGTGCCAGCAGACCACAGGGGGCGCATGGAAACACCATATATTTT.

The chain recombines TRBV5-1 with TRBJ2-1, with 9 bases matching TRBD1. The CDR3 runs 14 residues. Germline CDR1 is SGHRS and CDR2 is YFSETQ. V trimming: 3 bases; J trimming: 6 bases; junction bases outside the gene matches: 4. This CDR3 is CASSSDRGRNEQFF. The CDR3 DNA reads as TGCGCCAGCAGCTCGGACAGGGGACGCAATGAGCAGTTCTTC. Full variable domain (remainder filled in from reference TRBV5-1 and TRBJ2-1): KAGVTQTPRYLIKTRGQQVTLSCSPISGHRSVSWYQQTPGQGLQFLFEYFSETQRNKGNFPGRFSGRQFSNSRSEMNVSTLELGDSALYLCASSSDRGRNEQFFGPGTRLTVL.

The V and J genes are TRBV6-6 and TRBJ1-4, with 7 bases matching TRBD1. Looked up from germline, CDR1 is MNHNY and CDR2 is SVGAGI (reference sequence). The CDR3 has 13 residues. Germline trimming cut 7 bases from V and 6 bases from J; bases unmatched to any gene: 5. The CDR3 DNA sequence: TGTGCCAGCACAGGACAGGAAGATGAAAAACTGTTTTTT. Translated: CASTGQEDEKLFF.

This chain's CDR3 is CASSPWDRGEKLFF. Written as DNA, the CDR3 is TGTGCCAGCAGTCCGTGGGACAGGGGTGAAAAACTGTTTTTT. The genes are TRBV27 and TRBJ1-4; 10 bases map to TRBD1. CDR1 MNHEY and CDR2 SMNVEV come from the germline V gene (reference sequence). The V segment lost 5 bases and the J segment 7 bases; nucleotides outside the gene matches: 4. This CDR3 is built from 14 residues.

The chain links TRBV18 to TRBJ2-4; D perhaps matches TRBD2 (6 bases). Deletions cut 3 bases from V and 0 bases from J, with 15 bases between. The CDR3 runs to 17 residues. CDR1 is KGHSH, CDR2 LQKENI, per germline. This CDR3 is CASSPAGGVLAKNIQYF. CDR3 DNA: TGTGCCAGCTCACCGGCCGGGGGAGTTCTAGCCAAAAACATTCAGTACTTC. The variable domain in full, completed from reference TRBV18 and TRBJ2-4, reads NAGVMQNPRHLVRRRGQEARLRCSPMKGHSHVYWYRQLPEEGLKFMVYLQKENIIDESGMPKERFSAEFPKEGPSILRIQQVVRGDSAAYFCASSPAGGVLAKNIQYFGAGTRLSVL.